The clone carrying this T cell receptor (beta chain) occurred many times. Its antigen is as yet unknown. From germline, CDR1 is SGHVS and CDR2 FQNEAQ. V gave up 5 bases and J gave up 8 bases, with 9 bases separating them. The CDR3 spans 11 residues. Each CDR3 protein gets one entry after TCRdb re-called the reads with MiXCR. The sample records fewer than 550,000 distinct CDR3 sequences, 11% being singletons. This sample was included in a study of T cell repertoires in cytomegalovirus infection. For the study at large: Through public TCR beta signatures, both CMV infection and matching HLA type were indicated. Findings of the study overall: The ex vivo response showed dominance by HLA-C-restricted CMV-specific TCR beta clonotypes. Cumulative frequency (of public TCR beta family members) identified carriers of CMV plus the relevant HLA.

The chain carries TRBV7-8 and TRBJ1-1; D is perhaps TRBD1 (5 bases). This clonotype was obtained from a human donor in good health (CMV status not recorded). Some clones in this sample may be carry-over from other donors' samples. Sequenced: PBMCs. This CDR3 is CASSARGEAFF. CDR3 nucleotides: TGTGCCAGCAGCGCCCGGGGGGAAGCTTTCTTT.